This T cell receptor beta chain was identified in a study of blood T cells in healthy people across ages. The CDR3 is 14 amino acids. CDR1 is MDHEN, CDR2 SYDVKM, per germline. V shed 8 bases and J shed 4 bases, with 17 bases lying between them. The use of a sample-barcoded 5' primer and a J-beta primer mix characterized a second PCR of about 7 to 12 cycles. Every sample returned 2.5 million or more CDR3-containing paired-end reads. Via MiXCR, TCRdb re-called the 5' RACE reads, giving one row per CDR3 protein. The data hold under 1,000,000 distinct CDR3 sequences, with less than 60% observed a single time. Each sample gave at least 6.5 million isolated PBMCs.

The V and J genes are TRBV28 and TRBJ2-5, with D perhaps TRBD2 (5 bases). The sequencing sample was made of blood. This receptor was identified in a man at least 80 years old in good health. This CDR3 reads CASGSAGNRETQYF. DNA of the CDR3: TGTGCCAGCGGGTCCGCCGGGAACCGAGAGACCCAGTACTTC.